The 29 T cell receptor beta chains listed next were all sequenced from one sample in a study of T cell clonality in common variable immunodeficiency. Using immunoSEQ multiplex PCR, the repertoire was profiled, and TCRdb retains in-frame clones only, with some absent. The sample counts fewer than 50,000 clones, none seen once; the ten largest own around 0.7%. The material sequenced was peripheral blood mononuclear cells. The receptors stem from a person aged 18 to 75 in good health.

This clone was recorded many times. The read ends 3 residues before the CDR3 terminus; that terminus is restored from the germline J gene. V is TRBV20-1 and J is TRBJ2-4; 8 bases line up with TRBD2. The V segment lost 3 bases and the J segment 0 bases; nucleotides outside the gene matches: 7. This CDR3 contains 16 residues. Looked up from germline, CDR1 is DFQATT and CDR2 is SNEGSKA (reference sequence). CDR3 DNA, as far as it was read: TGCAGTGCTAGTACTAGCGGCTCCATAGCCAAAAACATT. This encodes CSASTSGSIAKNI. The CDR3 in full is CSASTSGSIAKNIQYF.

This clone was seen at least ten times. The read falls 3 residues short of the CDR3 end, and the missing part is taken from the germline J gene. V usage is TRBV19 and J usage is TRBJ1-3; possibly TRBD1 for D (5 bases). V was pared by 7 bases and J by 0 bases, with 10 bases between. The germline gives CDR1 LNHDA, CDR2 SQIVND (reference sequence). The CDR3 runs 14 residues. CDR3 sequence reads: CASTADSSGNTIYF. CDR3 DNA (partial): TGTGCCAGTACGGCAGACAGCTCTGGAAACACC.

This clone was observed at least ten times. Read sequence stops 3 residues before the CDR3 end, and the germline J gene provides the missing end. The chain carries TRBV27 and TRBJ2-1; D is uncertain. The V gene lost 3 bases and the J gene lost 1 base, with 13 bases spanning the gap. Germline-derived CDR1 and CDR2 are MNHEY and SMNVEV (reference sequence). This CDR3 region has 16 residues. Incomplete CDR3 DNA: TGTGCCAGCAGTTTTAGTAGCTCGACTTCCTACAATGAG. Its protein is CASSFSSSTSYNE. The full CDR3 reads CASSFSSSTSYNEQFF.

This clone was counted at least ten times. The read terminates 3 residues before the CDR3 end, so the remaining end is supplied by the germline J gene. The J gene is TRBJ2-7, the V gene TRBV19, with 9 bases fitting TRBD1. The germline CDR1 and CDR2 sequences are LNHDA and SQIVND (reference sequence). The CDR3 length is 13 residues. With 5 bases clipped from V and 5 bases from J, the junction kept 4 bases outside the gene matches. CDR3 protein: CASSPGQGNEQYF. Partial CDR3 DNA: TGTGCCAGTAGTCCGGGACAGGGAAACGAG.

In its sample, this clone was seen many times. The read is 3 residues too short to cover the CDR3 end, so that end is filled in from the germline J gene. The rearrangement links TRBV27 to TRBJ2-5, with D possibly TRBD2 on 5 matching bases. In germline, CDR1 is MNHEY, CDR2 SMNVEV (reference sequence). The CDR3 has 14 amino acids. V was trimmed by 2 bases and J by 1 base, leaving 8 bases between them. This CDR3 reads CASSLGGSQETQYF. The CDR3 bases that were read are TGTGCCAGCAGTTTAGGCGGGTCCCAAGAGACC.

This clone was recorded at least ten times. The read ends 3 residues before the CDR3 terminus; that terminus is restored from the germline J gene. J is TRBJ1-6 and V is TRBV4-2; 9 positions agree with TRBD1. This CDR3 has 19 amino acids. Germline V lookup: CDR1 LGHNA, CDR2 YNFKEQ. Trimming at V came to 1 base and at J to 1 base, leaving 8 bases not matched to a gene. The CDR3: CASSQGADRGLSYNSPLHF. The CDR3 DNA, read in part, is TGTGCCAGCAGCCAAGGGGCGGACAGGGGTTTATCCTATAATTCACCC.

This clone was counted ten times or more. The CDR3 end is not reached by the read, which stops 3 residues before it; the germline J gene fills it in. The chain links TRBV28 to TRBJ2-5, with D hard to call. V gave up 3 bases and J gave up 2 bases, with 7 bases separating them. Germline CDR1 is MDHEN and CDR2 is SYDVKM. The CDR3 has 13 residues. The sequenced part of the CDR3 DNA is TGTGCCAGCAGTTTTCCGGGTCAAGAGACC. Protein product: CASSFPGQET. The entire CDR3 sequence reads CASSFPGQETQYF.

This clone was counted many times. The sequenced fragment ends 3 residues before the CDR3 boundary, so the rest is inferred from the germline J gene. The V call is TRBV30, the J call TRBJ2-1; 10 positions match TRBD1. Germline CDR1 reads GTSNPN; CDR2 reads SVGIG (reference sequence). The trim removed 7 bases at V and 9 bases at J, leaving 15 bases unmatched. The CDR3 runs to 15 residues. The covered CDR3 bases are TGTGCCTCTACCTTTCTAGGGACAGGGGCTAGTGAG. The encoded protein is CASTFLGTGASE. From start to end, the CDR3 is CASTFLGTGASEQFF.

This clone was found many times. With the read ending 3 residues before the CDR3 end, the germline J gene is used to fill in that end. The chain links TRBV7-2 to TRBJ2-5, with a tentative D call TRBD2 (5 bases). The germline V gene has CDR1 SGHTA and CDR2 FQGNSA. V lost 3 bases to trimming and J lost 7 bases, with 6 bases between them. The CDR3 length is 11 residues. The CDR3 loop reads CASSFRGTQYF. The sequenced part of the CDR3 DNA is TGTGCCAGCAGCTTCCGGGGGACC. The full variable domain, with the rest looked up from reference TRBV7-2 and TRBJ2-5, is GAGVSQSPSNKVTEKGKDVELRCDPISGHTALYWYRQSLGQGLEFLIYFQGNSAPDKSGLPSDRFSAERTGGSVSTLTIQRTQQEDSAVYLCASSFRGTQYFGPGTRLLVL.

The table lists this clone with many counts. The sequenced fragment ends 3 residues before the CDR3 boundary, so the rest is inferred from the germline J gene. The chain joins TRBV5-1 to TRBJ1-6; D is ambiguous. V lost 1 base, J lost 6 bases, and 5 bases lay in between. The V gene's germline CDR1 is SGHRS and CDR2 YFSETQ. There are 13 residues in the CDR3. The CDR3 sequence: CASSLTVNSPLHF. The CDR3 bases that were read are TGCGCCAGCAGCTTGACAGTTAATTCACCC.

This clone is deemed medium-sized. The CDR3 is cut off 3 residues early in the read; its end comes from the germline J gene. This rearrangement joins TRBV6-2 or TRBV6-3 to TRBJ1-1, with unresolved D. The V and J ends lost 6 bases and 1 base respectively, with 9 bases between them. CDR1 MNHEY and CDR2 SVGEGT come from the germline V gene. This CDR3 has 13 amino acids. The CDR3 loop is CASSPTENTEAFF. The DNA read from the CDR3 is TGTGCCAGCAGCCCAACAGAGAACACTGAA.

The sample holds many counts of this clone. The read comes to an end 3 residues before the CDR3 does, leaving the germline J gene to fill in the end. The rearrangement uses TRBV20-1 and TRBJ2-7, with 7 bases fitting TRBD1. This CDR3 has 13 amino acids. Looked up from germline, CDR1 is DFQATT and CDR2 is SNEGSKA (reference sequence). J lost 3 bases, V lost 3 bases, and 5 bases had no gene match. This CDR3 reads CSASTWTGYEQYF. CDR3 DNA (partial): TGCAGTGCTAGCACTTGGACAGGCTACGAG.

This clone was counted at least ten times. The CDR3 here is CASSFSANYGYTF. CDR3 DNA (partial): TGCGCCAGCAGCTTTTCGGCTAACTATGGC. The gene calls are TRBV5-1 and TRBJ1-2; D ambiguous. Read coverage stops 3 residues before the CDR3 terminus; the germline J gene supplies the remainder. Germline V gene lookup returns CDR1 SGHRS and CDR2 YFSETQ. Trimming removed 2 bases at V and 0 bases at J, with 5 bases between. The CDR3 covers 13 residues.

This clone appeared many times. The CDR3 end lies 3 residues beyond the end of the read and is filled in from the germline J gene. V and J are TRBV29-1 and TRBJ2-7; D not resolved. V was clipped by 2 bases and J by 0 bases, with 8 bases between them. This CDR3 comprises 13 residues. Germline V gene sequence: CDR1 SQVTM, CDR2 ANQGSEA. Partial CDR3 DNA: TGCAGCGTTGAACCAGACAACTCCTACGAG. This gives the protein CSVEPDNSYE. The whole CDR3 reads CSVEPDNSYEQYF.

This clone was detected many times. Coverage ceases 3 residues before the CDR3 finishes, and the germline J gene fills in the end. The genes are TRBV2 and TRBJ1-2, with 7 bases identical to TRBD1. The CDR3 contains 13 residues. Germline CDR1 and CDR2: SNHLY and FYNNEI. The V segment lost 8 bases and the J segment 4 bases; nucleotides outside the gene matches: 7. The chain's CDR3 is CASVRQGPYGYTF. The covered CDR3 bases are TGTGCCAGCGTGAGACAGGGTCCCTATGGC. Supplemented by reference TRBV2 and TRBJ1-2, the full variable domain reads EPEVTQTPSHQVTQMGQEVILRCVPISNHLYFYWYRQILGQKVEFLVSFYNNEISEKSEIFDDQFSVERPDGSNFTLKIRSTKLEDSAMYFCASVRQGPYGYTFGSGTRLTVV.

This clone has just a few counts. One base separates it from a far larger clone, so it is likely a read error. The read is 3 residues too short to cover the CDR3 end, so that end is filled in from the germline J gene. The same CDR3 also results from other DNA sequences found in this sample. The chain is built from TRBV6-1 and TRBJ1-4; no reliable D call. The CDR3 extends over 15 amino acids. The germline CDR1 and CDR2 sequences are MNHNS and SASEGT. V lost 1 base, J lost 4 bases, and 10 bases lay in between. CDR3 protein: CASSEGAGGNEKLFF. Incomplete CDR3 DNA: TGTGCCAGCAGTGAAGGGGCAGGAGGTAATGAAAAA.

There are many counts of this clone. The chain's CDR3 is CSATPGGSGNTIYF. The sequenced part of the CDR3 DNA is TGCAGTGCGACCCCAGGGGGTAGTGGAAACACC. This chain connects TRBV20-1 to TRBJ1-3, with 7 bases identical to TRBD1. With the read ending 3 residues before the CDR3 end, the germline J gene is used to fill in that end. This CDR3 has 14 residues. V lost 6 bases and J lost 3; bases outside the gene matches: 8. Germline-derived CDR1 and CDR2 are DFQATT and SNEGSKA (reference sequence).

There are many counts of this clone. The part of the CDR3 DNA that was read is TGTGCCAGCAGCATGACAGGGGATCCATACACC. This translates into CASSMTGDPYT. The whole CDR3 reads CASSMTGDPYTIYF. The V call is TRBV5-4, the J call TRBJ1-3, with 8 positions matching TRBD1. The sequenced fragment ends 3 residues before the CDR3 boundary, so the rest is inferred from the germline J gene. The CDR3 is 14 amino acids. The germline gives CDR1 SGHNT, CDR2 YYREEE (reference sequence). V shed 4 bases and J 8 bases; nucleotides not matched to a gene: 8.

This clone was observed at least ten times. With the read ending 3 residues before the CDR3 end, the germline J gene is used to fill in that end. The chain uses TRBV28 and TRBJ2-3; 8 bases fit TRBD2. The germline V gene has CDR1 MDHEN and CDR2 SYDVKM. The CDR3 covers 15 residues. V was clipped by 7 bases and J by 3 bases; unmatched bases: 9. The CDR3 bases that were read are TGTGCCAGCACCGTCAGCGGGAGTGTAACAGATACG. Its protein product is CASTVSGSVTDT. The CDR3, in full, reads CASTVSGSVTDTQYF.

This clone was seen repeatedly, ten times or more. The part of the CDR3 DNA that was read is TGTGCCAGCAGTCCACCCGGGGGGTCCTACGAG. Translation: CASSPPGGSYE. The full CDR3 protein reads CASSPPGGSYEQYF. This chain connects TRBV7-9 to TRBJ2-7, with 7 bases that match TRBD2. The sequence runs out 3 residues before the end of the CDR3; the remainder is reconstructed from the germline J gene. Germline assignment: CDR1 SEHNR and CDR2 FQNEAQ (reference sequence). The CDR3 covers 14 residues. With V trimmed by 6 bases and J by 1 base, 6 bases remained unmatched.

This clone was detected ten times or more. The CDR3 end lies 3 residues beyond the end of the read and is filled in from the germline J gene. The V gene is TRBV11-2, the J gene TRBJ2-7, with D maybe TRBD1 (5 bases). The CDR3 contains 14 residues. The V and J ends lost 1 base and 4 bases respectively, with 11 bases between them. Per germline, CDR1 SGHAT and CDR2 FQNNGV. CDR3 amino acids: CASSLVSGPYEQYF. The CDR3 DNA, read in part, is TGTGCCAGCAGCTTAGTGTCAGGGCCTTACGAG.

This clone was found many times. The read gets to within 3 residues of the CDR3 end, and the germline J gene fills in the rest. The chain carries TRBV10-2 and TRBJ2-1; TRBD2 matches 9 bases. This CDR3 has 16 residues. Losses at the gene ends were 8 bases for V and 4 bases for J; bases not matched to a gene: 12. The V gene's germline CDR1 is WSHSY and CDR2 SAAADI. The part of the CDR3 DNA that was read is TGCGCCAGCTCATACGACCGGGGACTAGCATACAATGAG. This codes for CASSYDRGLAYNE. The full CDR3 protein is CASSYDRGLAYNEQFF.

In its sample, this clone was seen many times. CDR3: CASSQDSPIEQYF. The CDR3 DNA, read in part, is TGTGCCAGCTCTCAGGACAGCCCGATCGAG. The chain is built from TRBV18 and TRBJ2-7; a possible D gene is TRBD1 (6 bases). The read ends 3 residues before the CDR3 terminus; that terminus is restored from the germline J gene. Deletions cut 6 bases from V and 6 bases from J, with 15 bases between. The CDR3 runs to 13 residues. Germline V gene data show CDR1 as KGHSH and CDR2 as LQKENI.

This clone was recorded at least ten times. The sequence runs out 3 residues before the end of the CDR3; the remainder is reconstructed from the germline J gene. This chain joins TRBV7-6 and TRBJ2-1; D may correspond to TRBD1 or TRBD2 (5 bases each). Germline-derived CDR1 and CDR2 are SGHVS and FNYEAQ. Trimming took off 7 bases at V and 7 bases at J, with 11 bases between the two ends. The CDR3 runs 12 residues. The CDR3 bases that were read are TGTGCCAGCAACCAGGGAGCGAATGAG. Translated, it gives CASNQGANE. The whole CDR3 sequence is CASNQGANEQFF.

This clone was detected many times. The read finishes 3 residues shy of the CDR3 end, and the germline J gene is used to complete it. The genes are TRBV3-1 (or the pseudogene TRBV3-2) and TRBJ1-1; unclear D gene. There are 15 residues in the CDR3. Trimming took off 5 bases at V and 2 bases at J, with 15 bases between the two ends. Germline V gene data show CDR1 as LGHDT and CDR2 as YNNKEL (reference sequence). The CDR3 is CASSLREYPNTEAFF. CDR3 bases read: TGTGCCAGCAGCTTACGCGAGTATCCCAACACTGAA.

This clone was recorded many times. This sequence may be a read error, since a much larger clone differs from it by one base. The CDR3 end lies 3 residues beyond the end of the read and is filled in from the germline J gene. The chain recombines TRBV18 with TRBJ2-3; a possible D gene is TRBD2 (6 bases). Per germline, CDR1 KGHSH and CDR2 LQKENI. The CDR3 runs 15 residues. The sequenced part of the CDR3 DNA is TGTGCCGGCTCACCTTCGGGACTGCCCACAGATACG. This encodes CAGSPSGLPTDT. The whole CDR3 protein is CAGSPSGLPTDTQYF.

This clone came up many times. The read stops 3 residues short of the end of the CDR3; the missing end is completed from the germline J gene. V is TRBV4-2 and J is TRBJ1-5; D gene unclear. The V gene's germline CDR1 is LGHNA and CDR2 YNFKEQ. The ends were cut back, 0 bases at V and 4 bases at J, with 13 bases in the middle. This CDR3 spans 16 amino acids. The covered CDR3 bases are TGTGCCAGCAGCCAAGAGGCAGGCCCCAATAATCAGCCC. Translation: CASSQEAGPNNQP. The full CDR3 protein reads CASSQEAGPNNQPQHF.

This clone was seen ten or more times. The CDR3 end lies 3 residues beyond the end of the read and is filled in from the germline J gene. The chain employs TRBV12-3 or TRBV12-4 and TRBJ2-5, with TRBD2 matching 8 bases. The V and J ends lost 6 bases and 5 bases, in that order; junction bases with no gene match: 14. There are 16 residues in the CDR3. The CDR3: CASRPFLGGALETQYF. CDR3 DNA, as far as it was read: TGTGCCAGCAGACCCTTCCTCGGGGGGGCGTTGGAGACC.

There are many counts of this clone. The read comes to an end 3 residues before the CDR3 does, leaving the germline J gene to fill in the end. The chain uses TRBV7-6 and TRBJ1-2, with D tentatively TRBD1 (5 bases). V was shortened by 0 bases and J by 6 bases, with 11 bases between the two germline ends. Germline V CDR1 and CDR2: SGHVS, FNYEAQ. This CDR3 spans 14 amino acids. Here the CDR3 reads CASSLAAGQHGYTF. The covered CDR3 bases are TGTGCCAGCAGCTTAGCGGCAGGGCAACATGGC.